A single sample is the source of the 14 T cell receptor beta chains below, sequenced in a study of blood T cell repertoires in COVID-19. Data came from immunoSEQ multiplex PCR; TCRdb stores just in-frame clones and leaves some out. Of hundreds of thousands of clones in the sample, about nine tenths were seen once. The sequenced sample was peripheral blood. These receptors were taken from a woman aged 18-29 years with acute or convalescent COVID-19.

For this clone: This same CDR3 is encoded by further DNA sequences in the sample. The rearrangement links TRBV9 to TRBJ2-3; tentative D call: TRBD2 (5 bases). Per germline, CDR1 SGDLS and CDR2 YYNGEE. The CDR3 is 15 amino acids. Trimming removed 0 bases from V and 2 bases from J, with 10 bases in between. This CDR3 is CASSVGGSSTDTQYF. The DNA of the CDR3 is TGTGCCAGCAGCGTAGGAGGGAGTTCCACAGATACGCAGTATTTT.

The V gene is TRBV4-1, the J gene TRBJ1-2, with D tentatively TRBD1 (5 bases). CDR1 MGHRA and CDR2 YSYEKL come from the germline V gene. V lost 1 base and J lost 5, with 8 bases in between. The CDR3 extends over 13 amino acids. In DNA, the CDR3 is TGCGCCAGCAGCCAAGTCGGGGGTTATGGCTACACCTTC. Translating gives CASSQVGGYGYTF.

The chain has TRBV27 and TRBJ1-1, with 8 bases that match TRBD1. V trimming: 5 bases; J trimming: 3 bases; junction bases outside the gene matches: 5. Germline CDR1 reads MNHEY; CDR2 reads SMNVEV (reference sequence). This CDR3 has 14 amino acids. CDR3 DNA sequence: TGTGCCAGCAGTCTGGGGACAGGATACACTGAAGCTTTCTTT. Protein product: CASSLGTGYTEAFF.

This clone was seen a single time. The chain couples TRBV2 to TRBJ2-1; 13 bases line up with TRBD2. The junction had 16 bases not matched to a gene; V was cut back by 6 bases and J by 5 bases. CDR1 is SNHLY and CDR2 is FYNNEI in the germline V gene. This CDR3 has 19 residues. CDR3 bases: TGTGCCAGCAGGGGACGTACTAGCGGGGGGGCAACCCATCACAATGAGCAGTTCTTC. This encodes CASRGRTSGGATHHNEQFF.

This sequence joins TRBV9 and TRBJ2-3; 8 bases fit TRBD2. The junction had 16 bases not matched to a gene; V was cut back by 4 bases and J by 0 bases. Per germline, CDR1 SGDLS and CDR2 YYNGEE. The CDR3 totals 19 residues. CDR3 protein: CASSPKTGGGRSSTDTQYF. In DNA, the CDR3 is TGTGCCAGCAGCCCCAAGACTGGCGGGGGGCGCTCTAGCACAGATACGCAGTATTTT.

V usage is TRBV10-3 and J usage is TRBJ2-4; 11 nucleotides line up with TRBD2. The CDR3 is 20 residues long. The junction had 22 bases not matched to a gene; V was cut back by 4 bases and J by 8 bases. Germline CDR1 is ENHRY and CDR2 is SYGVKD. CDR3 coding DNA: TGTGCCATCAGTGTGGGCGGCGGAACTAGCGGGGGCATGTTGGAGGACATTCAGTACTTC. Protein product: CAISVGGGTSGGMLEDIQYF.

The rearrangement uses TRBV5-1 and TRBJ2-7; 9 bases are a match to TRBD1. Looked up from germline, CDR1 is SGHRS and CDR2 is YFSETQ. The CDR3 contains 14 residues. The V gene end was trimmed by 4 bases and the J gene end by 6 bases; junction bases not matched to a gene: 8. CDR3 nucleotides: TGCGCCAGCAGCCTCGGGACAGGGTCGCGCGAGCAGTACTTC. It translates to CASSLGTGSREQYF.

This clone occurred once. The chain is built from TRBV5-5 and TRBJ2-3; 8 bases are a match to TRBD2. The CDR3 is 15 residues long. V dropped 2 bases and J dropped 3; count of bases not matched to a gene: 5. CDR1 is SGHKS, CDR2 YYEKEE, per germline (reference sequence). The CDR3 here is CASSFGRGLTDTQYF. The DNA for the CDR3 is TGTGCCAGCAGCTTCGGGAGGGGCCTAACAGATACGCAGTATTTT.

V gene TRBV27 combines with J gene TRBJ2-2, with D maybe TRBD1 (5 bases). CDR3 length: 13 residues. The ends were cut back, 6 bases at V and 7 bases at J, with 12 bases in the middle. CDR1 and CDR2 from the germline V gene are MNHEY and SMNVEV (reference sequence). The CDR3 nucleotides are TGTGCCAGCAGCTCAGGGTACGGCGGGGAGCTGTTTTTT. It specifies CASSSGYGGELFF.

In this sample, this clone turned up a few times. This rearrangement joins TRBV6-2 or TRBV6-3 to TRBJ1-5, with 9 bases matching TRBD1. V trimming: 8 bases; J trimming: 0 bases; junction bases outside the gene matches: 11. CDR3 length equals 17 residues. Germline values: CDR1 MNHEY, CDR2 SVGEGT. The CDR3 loop is CASGRQGDTYSNQPQHF. As DNA, the CDR3 is TGTGCCAGCGGCCGACAGGGGGACACTTATAGCAATCAGCCCCAGCATTTT.

The J gene is TRBJ1-1, the V gene TRBV11-2; the match to TRBD1 covers 8 bases. Per the germline V gene, CDR1 is SGHAT and CDR2 is FQNNGV. V lost 6 bases and J lost 0; bases outside the gene matches: 6. The CDR3 totals 15 residues. CDR3 DNA: TGTGCCAGCAGAGGACTCAGGGGGCTGAACACTGAAGCTTTCTTT. Translating it yields CASRGLRGLNTEAFF.

The J gene is TRBJ2-2, the V gene TRBV7-3; 7 positions match TRBD2. V shed 2 bases, J shed 5 bases, and the junction held 8 bases outside the gene matches. This CDR3 contains 16 residues. The germline V gene encodes CDR1 SGHTA and CDR2 FQGTGA. Here the CDR3 DNA reads TGTGCCAGCAGCTTATTCGGGGGGTTAGGTACCGGGGAGCTGTTTTTT. Translating it yields CASSLFGGLGTGELFF.

This clone appeared once. The rearrangement joins TRBV5-3 to TRBJ1-3; TRBD1 might be the D (6 bases). TRBV5-3 is designated an ORF whose function remains uncertain. There are 15 residues in the CDR3. With 4 bases removed from V and 3 bases from J, the gap between germline ends came to 14 bases. This CDR3 reads CARSPQGFVGNTIYF. Written as DNA, the CDR3 is TGTGCCAGAAGCCCACAGGGATTCGTTGGAAACACCATATATTTT.

On this clone: The sample holds other DNA sequences that translate to the same CDR3. CDR3 sequence reads: CASSPGQSSGNTIYF. As DNA, the CDR3 is TGTGCCAGCTCACCGGGACAGTCCTCTGGAAACACCATATATTTT. The V call is TRBV18, the J call TRBJ1-3; TRBD1 matches at 7 bases. The CDR3 length is 15 residues. CDR1 is KGHSH and CDR2 is LQKENI in the germline V gene. The V gene end was trimmed by 3 bases and the J gene end by 0 bases; junction bases not matched to a gene: 2.